Here is one T cell receptor (beta chain) with its context. The antigen remains undetermined. A J-beta primer mix and a sample-barcoded 5' primer were used in a second PCR of roughly 6 to 12 cycles. One entry per CDR3 protein, called by TCRdb with MiXCR from the 5' RACE reads. The sample holds approximately 730,000 distinct CDR3 sequences, roughly 45% seen once. Per sample, a minimum of 6.5 million PBMCs were isolated. Samples each yielded at least 5.5 micrograms of total RNA. This record belongs to a study of blood T cells in healthy people across ages. General study points: Both higher diversity and more naive CD4+ cells marked long-lived donors when set against aged donors.

This CDR3 has 15 residues. Germline V gene sequence: CDR1 SGHTA, CDR2 FQGNSA. V was clipped by 3 bases and J by 1 base; unmatched bases: 3. V gene TRBV7-2 combines with J gene TRBJ2-3; 8 bases map to TRBD2. The source material was blood. The receptor's source is a woman aged 55-69 years in good health. The CDR3 coding sequence is TGTGCCAGCAGCTTGAGCGGGAGCCGCACAGATACGCAGTATTTT. Translating it yields CASSLSGSRTDTQYF.